Presented here are 4 T cell receptor beta chains from one specimen sequenced in a study of glioma-infiltrating T cells after dendritic cell vaccination. Noted time point: after dendritic cell vaccination, including at tumor progression/relapse. Data came from immunoSEQ multiplex PCR; TCRdb stores just in-frame clones and leaves some out. The sample includes 60,000 or so clones, 86% of them seen just once. The sequenced sample was blood, obtained after dendritic cell vaccination. These receptors all come from a human donor with glioblastoma.

This CDR3 reads CASSLLGMSGTEAFF. The CDR3 DNA is TGTGCCAGCAGCTTATTAGGTATGAGCGGCACTGAAGCTTTCTTT. This chain uses TRBV7-9 with TRBJ1-1; D uncertain. Germline V lookup: CDR1 SEHNR, CDR2 FQNEAQ (reference sequence). The CDR3 totals 15 residues. Deletions cut 2 bases from V and 4 bases from J, with 14 bases between.

In its sample, this clone was seen once. The chain has TRBV18 and TRBJ2-2, with 13 bases lining up with TRBD2. Germline V CDR1 and CDR2: KGHSH, LQKENI. J gave up 6 bases and V 3 bases, and 4 bases lay outside the gene matches. This CDR3 is 16 amino acids long. The CDR3 is CASSPRLAGGAGELFF. In DNA form, the CDR3 reads TGTGCCAGCTCACCGAGACTAGCGGGAGGAGCCGGGGAGCTGTTTTTT.

Comments on this clone: Other DNA sequences in this sample translate to the same CDR3. The chain links TRBV5-1 to TRBJ1-6; 7 positions match TRBD1. The CDR3 runs to 17 residues. Per germline, CDR1 SGHRS and CDR2 YFSETQ. The junction had 6 bases not matched to a gene; V was cut back by 3 bases and J by 0 bases. The CDR3 loop reads CASSSPTGSSYNSPLHF. The DNA of the CDR3 is TGCGCCAGCAGCTCACCGACAGGGAGCTCCTATAATTCACCCCTCCACTTT.

This chain links TRBV11-2 with TRBJ2-2; 10 bases line up with TRBD2. The V segment lost 5 bases and the J segment 2 bases; nucleotides outside the gene matches: 5. The CDR3 spans 16 residues. Germline CDR1 is SGHAT and CDR2 is FQNNGV. This CDR3 reads CASSLRTSGNTGELFF. The CDR3 region has the DNA TGTGCCAGCAGCCTCAGGACTAGCGGAAACACCGGGGAGCTGTTTTTT.